Listed below are T cell receptor beta chains from one sample, sequenced in a study of radiation and T cells in renal cell carcinoma. Sequencing was performed with immunoSEQ multiplex PCR; in TCRdb, only in-frame clones are kept and a portion is missing. The repertoire holds 20,000 or so clones, with more than 50% as singletons. Sequenced here: tumor tissue, sampled from a patient whose treatment was nephrectomy without radiotherapy. Receptors were obtained from a human donor with renal cell carcinoma. The CDR3 runs from the conserved cysteine through the conserved F or W. The D gene is left open where the match is weak. Some rows mark clone size as missing; the rest say once, few, many or name a class of expanded clone.

>TRBD2|16|TRBV2|few|TRBJ2-2
TGTGCCAGCACCGGAGCGGGGGGGCCGAGCACCGGGGAGCTGTTTTTT
CASTGAGGPSTGELFF
>TRBD1|17|TRBV6-1|NA|TRBJ2-7
TGTGCCAGCAGTGCCGGGACAGGGACTCTTCGGGCCTACGAGCAGTACTTC
CASSAGTGTLRAYEQYF
>TRBD2|14|TRBV12-5|NA|TRBJ2-7
TGTGCTAGTGCCCATTCTAGCGGGGGCTACGAGCAGTACTTC
CASAHSSGGYEQYF
>TRBD2|15|TRBV7-2|NA|TRBJ2-7
TGTGCCAGCAGCTTACAGGTCGGACTAGCGGGGGAACCGAGCTTC
CASSLQVGLAGEPSF
>NA|13|TRBV6-4|NA|TRBJ2-3
TGTGCCAGCAGTGAGCGGGGCACAGATACGCAGTATTTT
CASSERGTDTQYF
>NA|14|TRBV18|NA|TRBJ2-7
TGTGCCAGCTCACCGACTACCTACTCCTACGAGCAGTACTTC
CASSPTTYSYEQYF
>NA|16|TRBV13|NA|TRBJ2-2
TGTGCCAGCAGCTTAGTCGGGGGTCGAGGGACCGGGGAGCTGTTTTTT
CASSLVGGRGTGELFF
>TRBD1|15|TRBV2|few|TRBJ2-5
TGTGCCAGCAGCGCGATCCAGGGGGCGGGAGAGACCCAGTACTTC
CASSAIQGAGETQYF
>NA|16|TRBV30|medium-sized|TRBJ1-5
TGTGCCTGGAGTGTACGGGCGACCCATAGCAATCAGCCCCAGCATTTT
CAWSVRATHSNQPQHF
>NA|13|TRBV10-2|NA|TRBJ1-2
TGCGCCAGCAGTGCAAAGGGCTCCTATGGCTACACCTTC
CASSAKGSYGYTF
>NA|13|TRBV4-3|few|TRBJ1-5
TGCGCCAGCAGCCAAGATCGGGCACAGCCCCAGCATTTT
CASSQDRAQPQHF
>NA|14|TRBV12-5|NA|TRBJ2-5
TGTGCTAGTGGTTTAGGGGGGTCCGGGGAGACCCAGTACTTC
CASGLGGSGETQYF
>NA|14|TRBV7-3|NA|TRBJ1-3
TGTGCCAGCAGCTTGACAGGCTCTGGAAACACCATATATTTT
CASSLTGSGNTIYF
>TRBD1|16|TRBV6-6|NA|TRBJ1-6
TGTGCCAGCAGTACTGGTATCGGGACAGGCAATTCACCCCTCCACTTT
CASSTGIGTGNSPLHF
>NA|10|TRBV29-1|NA|TRBJ2-1
TGCAGCGTTGGGGATGATGAGCAGTTCTTC
CSVGDDEQFF
>TRBD1|16|TRBV5-1|few|TRBJ2-7
TGCGCCAGCAGCTTGACTGGGACAGGGATGCACTACGAGCAGTACTTC
CASSLTGTGMHYEQYF
>NA|14|TRBV18|NA|TRBJ1-6
TGTGCCAGCTCACCTAGCTCCTATAATTCACCCCTCCACTTT
CASSPSSYNSPLHF
>TRBD1|14|TRBV6-1|NA|TRBJ1-5
TGTGCCAGCAGTGACAGGGGGCGCGGACAGCCCCAGCATTTT
CASSDRGRGQPQHF
>TRBD2|18|TRBV10-3|NA|TRBJ2-1
TGTGCCATCAGTCGCGGACTAGCGGGGGCAAGCTCCTACAATGAGCAGTTCTTC
CAISRGLAGASSYNEQFF
>NA|13|TRBV6-5|many|TRBJ1-2
TGTGCCAGCGGCACCGGACCGAACTATGGCTACACCTTC
CASGTGPNYGYTF
>NA|13|TRBV6-5|NA|TRBJ1-2
TGTGCCAGCAGTACTGGAACAAACTATGGCTACACCTTC
CASSTGTNYGYTF
>TRBD1|18|TRBV6-8|few|TRBJ1-6
TGTGCCAGCAGTTACTCTGTCCAGGGTGGACAGGCGCATTCACCCCTCCACTTT
CASSYSVQGGQAHSPLHF
>NA|14|TRBV6-1|few|TRBJ1-1
TGTGCCAGCAGAGAATTACAGGAGGGGGGTTTTACTTTCTTT
CASRELQEGGFTFF
>NA|15|TRBV28|NA|TRBJ1-5
TGTGCCAGCAGCCCCTCGGGGGTAGGGAATCAGCCCCAGCATTTT
CASSPSGVGNQPQHF
>NA|13|TRBV19|NA|TRBJ2-7
TGTGCCAGTAGTTCCGACCGGAATCTCGAGCAGTACTTC
CASSSDRNLEQYF
>NA|14|TRBV18|NA|TRBJ1-3
TGTGCCAGCTCACCTACTCCCTCTGGAAACACCATATATTTT
CASSPTPSGNTIYF
>NA|12|TRBV19|NA|TRBJ1-1
TGTGCCAGTAGTATCGGAGTCACTGAAGCTTTCTTT
CASSIGVTEAFF
>TRBD2|16|TRBV5-1|NA|TRBJ2-3
TGCGCCAGCAGCTCGCAAACTAGCGGGGGAACAGATACGCAGTATTTT
CASSSQTSGGTDTQYF
>NA|14|TRBV6-6|NA|TRBJ1-5
TGTGCCAGCAGCACAACAGACTCCAATCAGCCCCAGCATTTT
CASSTTDSNQPQHF
>NA|12|TRBV6-6|NA|TRBJ2-1
TGTGCCAGCAGTTACTCAGGACTGGAGGAGTTCTTC
CASSYSGLEEFF
>NA|15|TRBV4-2|NA|TRBJ1-3
TGTGCCAGCAGCCAAGAGGAAAGCTCTGGAAACACCATATATTTT
CASSQEESSGNTIYF
>NA|18|TRBV5-1|medium-sized|TRBJ1-1
TGCGCCAGCAGTGCTTTGCTAGAACAGGGTCTAATGAACACTGAAGCTTTCTTT
CASSALLEQGLMNTEAFF
>NA|14|TRBV6-5|few|TRBJ1-4
TGTGCCAGCACCCCCCGGCAGCGGGGGGAAAAACTGTTTTTT
CASTPRQRGEKLFF
>NA|15|TRBV2|few|TRBJ1-5
TGTGCCAGCAGTGCGGGCGGGGCTAGCAATCAGCCCCAGCATTTT
CASSAGGASNQPQHF
>NA|15|TRBV27|NA|TRBJ1-3
TGTGCCAGCAGTCCCGCAGGGGTAGGGCGAAACACCATATATTTT
CASSPAGVGRNTIYF
>NA|15|TRBV27|NA|TRBJ2-3
TGTGCCAGCAGTTTAGACAGGGAGGGAACAGATACGCAGTATTTT
CASSLDREGTDTQYF
>TRBD1|15|TRBV5-4|many|TRBJ1-1
TGTGCCAGCAGCTACCTAGACAGGGGGAATCCTGAAGCTTTCTTT
CASSYLDRGNPEAFF
>TRBD2|13|TRBV30|NA|TRBJ2-7
TGTGCCTGGTGTCCTAGCGGGGCCTACGAGCAGTACTTC
CAWCPSGAYEQYF
>NA|14|TRBV6-1|NA|TRBJ1-4
TGTGCCAGCACCCCCCGGCAGCGGGGGGAAAAACTGTTTTTT
CASTPRQRGEKLFF
>NA|15|TRBV5-6|NA|TRBJ2-7
TGTGCCAGCAGCCTACGGGACCTAAATCCCTACGAGCAGTACTTC
CASSLRDLNPYEQYF
>NA|15|TRBV9|NA|TRBJ1-6
TGTGCCAGCAGTGACTCGCCCCATCCAGTGCCACCCCTCCACTTT
CASSDSPHPVPPLHF